This TCR beta chain appears in the sequencing data of a study of CD4 and CD8 cells across lung adenocarcinoma regions. MiXCR, applied by TCRdb to the PCR reads, yields one record per CDR3 protein. The sample lists some 25,000 distinct CDR3 sequences, under 60% seen once, with around 50% in the top ten. Samples came from patients with localized non-small cell lung adenocarcinoma. The CDR3 spans 14 residues. Germline CDR1 and CDR2: ENHRY and SYGVKD. V lost 11 bases to trimming and J lost 4 bases, with 20 bases between them. The sequence was collected from a male donor with lung adenocarcinoma. The CD4 and CD8 labels of this study may be unreliable. Sequencing used CD8+ T cells from the center of a lung tumor. The chain links TRBV10-3 to TRBJ2-5, with D possibly being TRBD1 or TRBD2 (6 bases each). Here the CDR3 reads CAVAGGLLGETQYF. CDR3 coding DNA: TGTGCCGTCGCCGGGGGCCTCTTGGGAGAGACCCAGTACTTC.